This T cell receptor (beta chain) is from a study of T cells after yellow fever vaccination (dated by TCRdb to the late 2010s). With respect to the entire study: Libraries from fractions with low cell numbers were prepared with the SMART-Seq v4 Ultra Low Input RNA kit. Bulk TCR alpha and beta repertoires were sequenced longitudinally to track T-cell clones before and after primary and booster YFV17D yellow fever vaccination. Blood was drawn at multiple timepoints before and after primary and secondary immunization, with bulk PBMC replicates and cell subsets isolated. Two healthy male donors, one aged 18 to 30 and one aged 30 to 39 years, were included in the cohort. What the study reported, not specific to this receptor: Because the study included only two donors, the extent to which the findings can be generalized is limited. After the booster, most of the clones that had expanded following primary vaccination were detected again (approximately 96% of CD4 and around 90% of CD8), which suggests that memory was broadly maintained. Compared with the primary T-cell response, the secondary T-cell response was weaker but faster, peaking on day 5 rather than day 15. FACS-sorted repertoires could contain abundant contaminating clonotypes from the bulk population, so computational filtering was required. A small fraction of clonotypes showed up in both the CD4 and CD8 compartments, probably as a result of convergent recombination.

The treatment or condition label for this specimen denotes: live attenuated yellow fever vaccine strain. At each blood-draw timepoint, two biological replicates of bulk PBMCs were obtained. A standard Ficoll-Paque protocol was used to isolate PBMCs from peripheral blood. RNA was extracted with TriZol from bulk PBMCs, CD4 and CD8 fractions, and dextramer-positive and dextramer-negative fractions. TCR cDNA was synthesized by 5'RACE template switching, which introduced a universal primer site and unique molecular identifiers. cDNA synthesis was primed from both the TCR alpha and TCR beta constant segments. Two PCR steps were used to amplify libraries, with sample barcodes and sequencing adapters being added in the second step. Sequencing of libraries was done on Illumina HiSeq 2500 (2x100 bp) or NovaSeq (2x150 bp). Processing in the source paper ran as follows. Reads were demultiplexed and collapsed into UMI consensus sequences with MIGEC, and V(D)J alignment was performed with MiXCR. Clonotypes responding to the vaccine were identified with edgeR on replicate PBMC samples, with the criteria of FDR below 0.01 and a log2 fold change above 5 up to day 15. Bulk clonotypes were assigned CD4 or CD8 identity according to which sequenced CD4 or CD8 repertoire held them at higher abundance. TCRdb reworked the public reads: Q25 trimming with fastp, MiXCR clone assembly, productive beta chains retained. Each CDR3 protein appears once, grouped with its most common genes and DNA. The authors' filters were not applied to this entry. This sample is represented by around 600,000 distinct CDR3 sequences; 10% to 15% of them were singletons. 15% of the sample is in the top ten clones.

The CDR3 spans 15 residues, from the cysteine through the phenylalanine. Just the 45-base CDR3 DNA is kept, in frame starting at base 1. CDR1 and CDR2, looked up from the germline V gene (reference sequence), are LNHDA and SQIVND. The V end gives up 3 bases and the J end 4 bases, leaving 4 bases in the junction not matched to a gene. This clonotype showed up just a few times. Its antigen remains unidentified. No base quality information exists; no much larger clone differs at one position. The chain joins TRBV19 to TRBJ2-2, and 8 junctional nucleotides match TRBD2. The sequenced sample was PBMCs, obtained on the day of the yellow fever booster vaccination. This receptor was identified in a man aged 25 to 45 who received the YFV17D yellow fever vaccine. The DNA reads TGTGCCAGTAGTATCGGAGCGGGAGTCACCGGGGAGCTGTTTTTT. Translated, this is CASSIGAGVTGELFF.